Shown below are 10 T cell receptor beta chains from a single sample sequenced in a study of Ad26.COV2.S vaccination and SARS-CoV-2 variants. The treatment denotes: roughly 20 received Ad26.COV2.S at low or high dose, single or two shots; 5 received placebo; per-sample allocation not given. Samples analyzed were those drawn on day 63 after the first vaccine or placebo injection. Sequencing was performed with immunoSEQ multiplex PCR; in TCRdb, only in-frame clones are kept and a portion is missing. The table records about 470,000 clones, less than 95% of them present only once. Source: peripheral blood, taken in a trial of Ad26.COV2.S vaccine versus placebo. The receptor set was obtained from a person aged 18 to 59 who received the Ad26.COV2.S COVID-19 vaccine or a placebo.

The chain is built from TRBV12-3 or TRBV12-4 and TRBJ2-1; D is uncertain. V was shortened by 6 bases and J by 4 bases, with 4 bases between the two germline ends. The CDR3 extends over 11 amino acids. The CDR3 here is CASSSYNEQFF. DNA of the CDR3: TGTGCCAGCAGCTCGTACAATGAGCAGTTCTTC.

The chain has TRBV28 and TRBJ2-7; the D gene is possibly TRBD2 (6 bases). This CDR3 is built from 13 residues. Germline V lookup: CDR1 MDHEN, CDR2 SYDVKM. V lost 4 bases to trimming and J lost 7 bases, with 14 bases between them. Here the CDR3 reads CASSWGRPGEQYF. CDR3 DNA sequence: TGTGCCAGCAGTTGGGGGAGGCCCGGAGAGCAGTACTTC.

The chain carries TRBV27 and TRBJ1-2, with no clear D. Germline CDR1 reads MNHEY; CDR2 reads SMNVEV (reference sequence). This CDR3 spans 13 amino acids. V was trimmed by 6 bases and J by 8 bases, leaving 16 bases between them. CDR3 DNA: TGTGCCAGCAGCCCCACGGTCGAAAGGGGCTACACCTTC. Amino acid sequence: CASSPTVERGYTF.

The chain carries TRBV10-1 and TRBJ2-1, with 11 bases that match TRBD2. There are 19 residues in the CDR3. Per germline, CDR1 WNHNN and CDR2 SYGVQD (reference sequence). Unmatched junction bases numbered 19, after V lost 3 bases and J lost 9 bases. This CDR3 is CASSEIFGCLAGGACEQFF. The CDR3 bases are TGCGCCAGCAGTGAAATTTTTGGCTGTCTAGCGGGAGGCGCTTGTGAGCAGTTCTTC.

The rearrangement uses TRBV7-9 and TRBJ2-1; TRBD2 matches at 8 bases. This CDR3 has 16 residues. Germline V gene lookup returns CDR1 SEHNR and CDR2 FQNEAQ (reference sequence). Trimming at V came to 1 base and at J to 8 bases, leaving 10 bases not matched to a gene. CDR3 in DNA: TGTGCCAGCAGCTTAGGGTCTGGACTAGCAATGGATGAGCAGTTCTTC. This encodes CASSLGSGLAMDEQFF.

The chain combines TRBV27 with TRBJ2-1, with D unclear. The germline gives CDR1 MNHEY, CDR2 SMNVEV (reference sequence). The CDR3 sequence is 13 residues long. V shed 5 bases and J shed 5 bases, with 10 bases lying between them. The CDR3 reads CASSPLADNEQFF. In nucleotides, the CDR3 is TGTGCCAGCAGTCCCCTCGCTGACAATGAGCAGTTCTTC.

V and J are TRBV7-9 and TRBJ2-3; D not certain. Trimming stripped 4 bases from V and 0 bases from J, with 8 bases between. Germline CDR1 and CDR2: SEHNR and FQNEAQ (reference sequence). The CDR3 runs 14 residues. This CDR3 reads CASSSTTSTDTQYF. The CDR3 nucleotides are TGTGCCAGCAGCTCGACCACTAGCACAGATACGCAGTATTTT.

V and J are TRBV5-1 and TRBJ2-2; D is ambiguous. The CDR3 has 18 amino acids. From germline, CDR1 is SGHRS and CDR2 YFSETQ. Trimming pared 1 base from V and 2 bases from J, leaving 18 bases between. As DNA, the CDR3 is TGCGCCAGCAGCTTGTTCTCGACGGCGACCATCAACACCGGGGAGCTGTTTTTT. It encodes CASSLFSTATINTGELFF.

The chain has TRBV4-3 and TRBJ2-6; 8 bases fit TRBD1. Germline V gene data show CDR1 as LGHNA and CDR2 as YSLEER. J was trimmed by 0 bases and V by 0 bases; bases with no gene match: 4. The CDR3 loop spans 18 amino acids. CDR3 nucleotides: TGCGCCAGCAGCCAAGATGGGACAGGATACTCTGGGGCCAACGTCCTGACTTTC. Translation: CASSQDGTGYSGANVLTF.

The rearrangement links TRBV28 to TRBJ2-7, with TRBD2 matching over 7 bases. This CDR3 is built from 17 residues. V shed 6 bases and J 4 bases; nucleotides not matched to a gene: 18. Germline assignment: CDR1 MDHEN and CDR2 SYDVKM. The CDR3 loop reads CASSPVGFGRFRYEQYF. CDR3 bases: TGTGCCAGCAGCCCCGTCGGGTTCGGGAGGTTTCGTTACGAGCAGTACTTC.